What follows are 12 T cell receptor beta chains derived from one specimen sequenced in a study of blood T cell repertoires in COVID-19 (dated by TCRdb to the early 2020s). The library was obtained by the immunoSEQ multiplex PCR assay. This is the immuneACCESS table as TCRdb keeps it, with only in-frame sequences that have V and J called. A part of the clones is gone; compared with another copy, unresolved V genes explain less than half, and the rest is unexplained. The sample contains roughly 300,000 clones, 70% to 90% of them found a single time. The ten largest clones capture approximately 5% of the sample. Sequencing was performed on PBMCs or T cells enriched from blood (not recorded which). All receptors derive from a woman in her twenties or thirties who had recovered from COVID-19.

The chain combines TRBV19 with TRBJ1-1, with unresolved D. The CDR3 is made up of 13 amino acids. The V gene lost 6 bases and the J gene lost 7 bases, with 15 bases spanning the gap. CDR1 and CDR2 from the germline V gene are LNHDA and SQIVND (reference sequence). The CDR3 is CASSLTASFEAFF. In DNA, the CDR3 is TGTGCCAGTAGCCTTACAGCATCATTTGAAGCTTTCTTT. Looking up the rest from reference TRBV19 and TRBJ1-1 gives the full variable domain: DGGITQSPKYLFRKEGQNVTLSCEQNLNHDAMYWYRQDPGQGLRLIYYSQIVNDFQKGDIAEGYSVSREKKESFPLTVTSAQKNPTAFYLCASSLTASFEAFFGQGTRLTVV.

This rearrangement joins TRBV19 to TRBJ1-2; D is unclear. The V end was cut by 3 bases, the J end by 8 bases, with 7 bases between. The length of the CDR3 is 11 residues. Germline V lookup: CDR1 LNHDA, CDR2 SQIVND (reference sequence). DNA for the CDR3: TGTGCCAGTAGTATGAGGGCAGGCTACACCTTC. Translation: CASSMRAGYTF.

The chain has TRBV30 and TRBJ1-4, with D possibly matching TRBD1 (5 bases). The germline V gene has CDR1 GTSNPN and CDR2 SVGIG (reference sequence). V lost 1 base and J lost 7, with 19 bases in between. CDR3 length equals 16 residues. CDR3 nucleotides: TGTGCCTGGAGTGCCTCGGGGGTTGGGCTGACTGAAAAACTGTTTTTT. Its translation is CAWSASGVGLTEKLFF.

The rearrangement joins TRBV9 to TRBJ1-6; 8 nucleotides agree with TRBD1. The V segment lost 0 bases and the J segment 6 bases; nucleotides outside the gene matches: 8. CDR1 is SGDLS and CDR2 is YYNGEE in the germline V gene. This CDR3 contains 17 residues. CDR3 region: CASSVDDWDRINSPLHF. The CDR3 DNA follows: TGTGCCAGCAGCGTAGATGACTGGGACAGGATTAATTCACCCCTCCACTTT.

This clone has more than one count but fewer than ten. This chain joins TRBV5-1 and TRBJ1-1; the D gene is possibly TRBD1 (5 bases). The germline V gene encodes CDR1 SGHRS and CDR2 YFSETQ. This CDR3 region has 15 residues. Trimming pared 1 base from V and 0 bases from J, leaving 10 bases between. The CDR3 coding sequence is TGCGCCAGCAGCTTGATGGACACTATGAACACTGAAGCTTTCTTT. It encodes CASSLMDTMNTEAFF.

The chain uses TRBV5-4 and TRBJ2-7, with a weak D call TRBD1 (6 bases). Trimming took off 0 bases at V and 1 base at J, with 11 bases between the two ends. The CDR3 runs 15 residues. Looked up from germline, CDR1 is SGHNT and CDR2 is YYREEE (reference sequence). The CDR3: CASSLAGQSSYEQYF. In nucleotides, the CDR3 is TGTGCCAGCAGCTTGGCAGGACAGAGTTCCTACGAGCAGTACTTC. The complete variable domain, with remaining parts taken from reference TRBV5-4 and TRBJ2-7, reads ETGVTQSPTHLIKTRGQQVTLRCSSQSGHNTVSWYQQALGQGPQFIFQYYREEENGRGNFPPRFSGLQFPNYSSELNVNALELDDSALYLCASSLAGQSSYEQYFGPGTRLTVT.

DNA for the CDR3: TGTGCCGCTACAGGGACAGGGGCTCAGCCCCAGCATTTT. This sequence encodes CAATGTGAQPQHF. The chain joins TRBV19 to TRBJ1-5; 10 bases are shared with TRBD1. After removal of 11 bases from V and 6 bases from J, the junction contained 7 bases not matched to a gene. This CDR3 comprises 13 residues. CDR1 is LNHDA and CDR2 is SQIVND in the germline V gene (reference sequence).

The chain carries TRBV19 and TRBJ2-3, with D tentatively TRBD2 (5 bases). CDR3 length: 14 residues. Per germline, CDR1 LNHDA and CDR2 SQIVND (reference sequence). Trimming removed 3 bases from V and 2 bases from J, with 9 bases in between. As DNA, the CDR3 is TGTGCCAGTAGTATGCCCGGGGACACAGATACGCAGTATTTT. It specifies CASSMPGDTDTQYF.

A few counts support this clone. The V and J genes are TRBV3-1 (or the pseudogene TRBV3-2) and TRBJ1-5; tentatively, D is TRBD1 (6 bases). The germline V and J ends were trimmed by 4 bases and 5 bases, with 9 bases remaining between them. Germline CDR1 is LGHDT and CDR2 is YNNKEL (reference sequence). The CDR3 totals 13 residues. The CDR3 DNA follows: TGTGCCAGCAGCCCAGGGGATTATCAGCCCCAGCATTTT. Encoded protein: CASSPGDYQPQHF.

The V and J genes are TRBV20-1 and TRBJ1-1; no firm D call. V was cut by 3 bases and J by 3 bases, with 14 bases left in between. This CDR3 region has 14 residues. From germline, CDR1 is DFQATT and CDR2 SNEGSKA (reference sequence). The CDR3 protein is CSASPHGSDTEAFF. Written as DNA, the CDR3 is TGCAGTGCTAGTCCCCATGGCAGCGACACTGAAGCTTTCTTT.

This chain links TRBV30 with TRBJ1-2; TRBD1 agrees at 7 bases. V lost 4 bases, J lost 4 bases, and 6 bases stayed unmatched. CDR3 size: 13 residues. CDR1 and CDR2 (germline): GTSNPN, SVGIG (reference sequence). The CDR3 bases are TGTGCCTGGACTGCGACAGGGAGCTATGGCTACACCTTC. Translated: CAWTATGSYGYTF. Based on the CDR3 plus reference TRBV30 and TRBJ1-2, the full variable domain is SQTIHQWPATLVQPVGSPLSLECTVEGTSNPNLYWYRQAAGRGLQLLFYSVGIGQISSEVPQNLSASRPQDRQFILSSKKLLLSDSGFYLCAWTATGSYGYTFGSGTRLTVV.

The chain has TRBV28 and TRBJ2-7; 10 nucleotides match TRBD1. CDR3 length: 18 residues. Germline V lookup: CDR1 MDHEN, CDR2 SYDVKM. Trimming took 2 bases from V and 6 from J; bases not matched to a gene: 16. CDR3 nucleotides: TGTGCCAGCAGTTTACCCCCCCTCGGGACAGGGGTCATGGGCGAGCAGTACTTC. This codes for CASSLPPLGTGVMGEQYF.